This T cell receptor (beta chain) was profiled in a study of blood T cell repertoires in COVID-19. Measured with immunoSEQ multiplex PCR; TCRdb has only the in-frame clones, and not every one. Here the sample spans 280,000 or so clones, 70% to 90% being singletons. The CDR3 runs to 14 residues. J lost 4 bases, V lost 4 bases, and 4 bases had no gene match. Germline values: CDR1 MNHEY, CDR2 SMNVEV (reference sequence). This chain links TRBV27 with TRBJ2-5, with 9 nucleotides matching TRBD1. What was sequenced was peripheral blood. This sequence was found in a man younger than 35 with active or convalescent COVID-19. The CDR3 DNA reads as TGTGCCAGCAGTTCCAACAGGGGGCTAGAGACCCAGTACTTC. Amino acid sequence: CASSSNRGLETQYF.